This T cell receptor (beta chain) is from a study of T cell responses to AZD1222 COVID-19 vaccine. Study-wide results and limits: CD4 TCRs linked to vaccination spanned spike, dominating at 160-218 and 743-854. The study sampled repertoires only after the peak T cell response.

Measured with immunoSEQ multiplex PCR; TCRdb has only the in-frame clones, and not every one. The sample consists of over 140,000 clones, around 90% of them appearing once. CDR3 length: 18 residues. V shed 2 bases and J 2 bases; nucleotides not matched to a gene: 8. Germline CDR1 PRHDT, CDR2 FYEKMQ (reference sequence). To note about this clone: Its antigen is still unknown.

The origin of this receptor is an adult in good health. The source material was peripheral blood, sampled on day 0 of AZD1222 vaccination. The chain is built from TRBV13 and TRBJ2-1, with 11 bases lining up with TRBD2. The CDR3 loop reads CASSLLSSGGSTYNEQFF. CDR3 DNA: TGTGCCAGCAGCTTACTGTCTAGCGGGGGGAGTACCTACAATGAGCAGTTCTTC.